A selection of T cell receptor beta chains follows, all from one sample in a study of naive and memory T cell subsets. TCRdb called the UMI-ligation and nested PCR reads again in MiXCR, with one record for every CDR3 protein. The sample includes around 40,000 distinct CDR3 sequences, 10% to 15% of them seen just once. Sequences were obtained from effector memory CD4+ T cells from blood. All receptors come from a human donor in good health. Both conserved end residues are part of each CDR3. The D gene is left open where the match is weak. A clone size is listed for some rows: how often the clone was seen (once, few, many), or a class if it is expanded.

V	D	J	size	DNA	CDR3
TRBV19	TRBD1	TRBJ2-6	many	TGTGCCAGTAGTATGTGGACAGGAGTTAACTCTGGGGCCAACGTCCTGACTTTC	CASSMWTGVNSGANVLTF
TRBV19	.	TRBJ2-1	.	TGTGCCAGTAGCCTGTCCTACAATGAGCAGTTCTTC	CASSLSYNEQFF
TRBV20-1	TRBD1	TRBJ1-2	few	TGCAGTGCTAGAGAAAGCGGGGCAGGGGGCGCCGGTAACTATGGCTACACCTTC	CSARESGAGGAGNYGYTF
TRBV29-1	TRBD1	TRBJ1-1	.	TGCAGCGTTGGGGATACAGGGGCGTCGTACACTGAAGCTTTCTTT	CSVGDTGASYTEAFF
TRBV6-1	.	TRBJ2-3	.	TGTGCCAGCAGTGCTAAACGCCAATCCTACTCAGATACGCAGTATTTT	CASSAKRQSYSDTQYF
TRBV7-2	.	TRBJ2-7	.	TGTGCCAGTGCGGCGGGAAGCTCCTACGAGCAGTACTTC	CASAAGSSYEQYF
TRBV5-4	.	TRBJ2-7	.	TGTGCCAGCAGCTCCACGAGGACTTCGGACGAGCAGTACTTC	CASSSTRTSDEQYF
TRBV4-3	TRBD1	TRBJ2-3	many	TGCGCCAGCAGCCAAGAAAGGGGGCATGCAGATACGCAGTATTTT	CASSQERGHADTQYF
TRBV27	TRBD2	TRBJ2-1	.	TGTGCCAGCAGGTCCGGGACTAGCTACTACAATGAGCAGTTCTTC	CASRSGTSYYNEQFF
TRBV5-1	.	TRBJ2-5	few	TGCGCCAGCAGTTCAGCTGACCGGGAGACCCAGTACTTC	CASSSADRETQYF
TRBV6-5	.	TRBJ2-3	few	TGTGCCAGCAGTAGCCGGGACGGGAGCACAGATACGCAGTATTTT	CASSSRDGSTDTQYF
TRBV7-8	.	TRBJ2-1	few	TGTGCCAGCAGCGTGGGAGGCGATGAGCAGTTCTTC	CASSVGGDEQFF
TRBV7-6	.	TRBJ2-3	few	TGTGCCAGCAGCCGAAACCGGATTGACGCGGTGTATTTT	CASSRNRIDAVYF
TRBV20-1	TRBD2	TRBJ2-2	many	TGCAGTGCACTAGCGGGAGGTTCAGGCACCGGGGAGCTGTTTTTT	CSALAGGSGTGELFF
TRBV2	.	TRBJ2-3	.	TGTGCCAGCAATCTACGAACAGATACGCAGTATTTT	CASNLRTDTQYF
TRBV7-2	.	TRBJ2-5	many	TGTGCCAGCAGCTTCCAGCTGGTCCTCGATCCGAGACAAGAGACCCAGTACTTC	CASSFQLVLDPRQETQYF
TRBV15	.	TRBJ1-5	.	TGTGCCACCAGCAGAGAAGGCCCGACTGCACGAAATCAGCCCCAGCATTTT	CATSREGPTARNQPQHF
TRBV6-1	.	TRBJ1-1	.	TGTGCCAGCAGTGAAGCGCAACAGCGAGAAGCTTTCTTT	CASSEAQQREAFF
TRBV20-1	TRBD2	TRBJ2-7	many	TGCAGTGCTAGAGATCTGAAAGCGGGGACGTCCTACGAGCAGTACTTC	CSARDLKAGTSYEQYF
TRBV6-2/TRBV6-3	TRBD1	TRBJ1-1	many	TGTGCCAGCAGCTGGACAGGGGCTGAAGCTTTCTTT	CASSWTGAEAFF